This entry lists 8 T cell receptor beta chains sequenced from one sample in a study of cytomegalovirus exposure and HLA in healthy donors. 13 Jbeta primers and 60 Vbeta primers were used for the PCR. Clones were sequenced by immunoSEQ multiplex PCR, and TCRdb holds only the in-frame ones, with some missing. This table holds roughly 120,000 clones, 76% found once. Material for sequencing was PBMCs. These receptors were obtained from a man over 45 in good health and CMV-seronegative.

The J gene is TRBJ2-2, the V gene TRBV6-1; maybe TRBD2 (5 bases). V lost 7 bases to trimming and J lost 4 bases, with 16 bases between them. From germline, CDR1 is MNHNS and CDR2 SASEGT. The CDR3 has 15 residues. The chain's CDR3 is CASMAPIAGTGELFF. As DNA, the CDR3 is TGTGCCAGCATGGCCCCGATCGCGGGCACCGGGGAGCTGTTTTTT.

This rearrangement joins TRBV28 to TRBJ2-7; a weak D match, TRBD2 (6 bases). Trimming left V 6 bases short and J 3 bases short, with 12 bases between. The CDR3 runs 13 residues. Germline assignment: CDR1 MDHEN and CDR2 SYDVKM. In nucleotides, the CDR3 is TGTGCCAGCAGGAGCGGGTCCGGCTACGAGCAGTACTTC. This encodes CASRSGSGYEQYF.

This clone was observed a few times. This rearrangement joins TRBV5-4 to TRBJ1-3; D remains unclear. CDR1 SGHNT and CDR2 YYREEE come from the germline V gene (reference sequence). Trimming pared 0 bases from V and 0 bases from J, leaving 7 bases between. The CDR3 has 15 residues. The CDR3 DNA reads TGTGCCAGCAGCTTGGACCTAAACTCTGGAAACACCATATATTTT. Amino acid sequence: CASSLDLNSGNTIYF. The whole variable domain, remainder taken from reference TRBV5-4 and TRBJ1-3, is ETGVTQSPTHLIKTRGQQVTLRCSSQSGHNTVSWYQQALGQGPQFIFQYYREEENGRGNFPPRFSGLQFPNYSSELNVNALELDDSALYLCASSLDLNSGNTIYFGEGSWLTVV.

The rearrangement joins TRBV5-1 to TRBJ1-1; D unclear. Between the trimmed V and J ends, which lost 4 bases and 0 bases, there was a span of 10 bases. CDR1 is SGHRS and CDR2 is YFSETQ in the germline V gene. The length of the CDR3 is 14 residues. The CDR3 loop is CASSHGEVNTEAFF. CDR3 DNA: TGCGCCAGCAGCCACGGGGAAGTGAACACTGAAGCTTTCTTT.

This sequence joins TRBV5-4 and TRBJ2-7; no clear D. This CDR3 spans 14 amino acids. Germline assignment: CDR1 SGHNT and CDR2 YYREEE (reference sequence). Trimming removed 0 bases at V and 6 bases at J, with 13 bases between. The CDR3 DNA reads as TGTGCCAGCAGCTTGGAAGTCTCGGTTTCCGAGCAGTACTTC. Protein product: CASSLEVSVSEQYF.

V and J are TRBV27 and TRBJ2-7; unclear D gene. The CDR3 has 14 amino acids. Germline CDR1 is MNHEY and CDR2 is SMNVEV (reference sequence). Trimming pared 5 bases from V and 3 bases from J, leaving 14 bases between. CDR3 sequence reads: CASSIGTGSYEQYF. CDR3 sequence (DNA): TGTGCCAGCAGTATCGGAACGGGTAGCTACGAGCAGTACTTC.

V is TRBV7-9 and J is TRBJ2-3; tentatively, D is TRBD2 (5 bases). CDR1 SEHNR and CDR2 FQNEAQ come from the germline V gene (reference sequence). CDR3 length equals 17 residues. Trimming stripped 4 bases from V and 0 bases from J, with 17 bases between. CDR3 loop: CASSYYRGRPSTDTQYF. The CDR3 DNA reads as TGTGCCAGCAGCTATTACCGGGGAAGGCCTAGCACAGATACGCAGTATTTT. Based on the CDR3 plus reference TRBV7-9 and TRBJ2-3, the full variable domain is DTGVSQNPRHKITKRGQNVTFRCDPISEHNRLYWYRQTLGQGPEFLTYFQNEAQLEKSRLLSDRFSAERPKGSFSTLEIQRTEQGDSAMYLCASSYYRGRPSTDTQYFGPGTRLTVL.

The chain combines TRBV11-2 with TRBJ2-7; TRBD1 aligns across 7 bases. Germline CDR1 and CDR2: SGHAT and FQNNGV. The V and J ends lost 5 bases and 2 bases, in that order; junction bases with no gene match: 12. The CDR3 sequence is 16 residues long. The CDR3 protein is CASSTLGTEIPYEQYF. In DNA, the CDR3 is TGTGCCAGCAGCACCCTAGGGACAGAGATACCCTACGAGCAGTACTTC. Full variable domain (remainder filled in from reference TRBV11-2 and TRBJ2-7): EAGVAQSPRYKIIEKRQSVAFWCNPISGHATLYWYQQILGQGPKLLIQFQNNGVVDDSQLPKDRFSAERLKGVDSTLKIQPAKLEDSAVYLCASSTLGTEIPYEQYFGPGTRLTVT.